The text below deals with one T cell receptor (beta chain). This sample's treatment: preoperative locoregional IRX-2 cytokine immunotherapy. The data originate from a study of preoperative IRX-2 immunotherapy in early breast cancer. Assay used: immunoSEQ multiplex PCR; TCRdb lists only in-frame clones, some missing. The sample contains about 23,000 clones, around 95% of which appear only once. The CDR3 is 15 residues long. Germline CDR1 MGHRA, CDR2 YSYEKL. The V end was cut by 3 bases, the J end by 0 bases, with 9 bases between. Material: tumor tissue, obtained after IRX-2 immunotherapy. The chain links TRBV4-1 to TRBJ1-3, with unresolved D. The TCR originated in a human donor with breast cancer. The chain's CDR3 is CASSQRFLSGNTIYF. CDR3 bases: TGCGCCAGCAGCCAGAGGTTTCTCTCTGGAAACACCATATATTTT.